These 19 T cell receptor beta chains share one sample of origin, sequenced in a study of control samples from healthy donors and cancer patients. TCRdb's copy holds only in-frame clones and misses some; the assay was immunoSEQ multiplex PCR. The sample yields 120,000 to 150,000 clones, roughly nine tenths seen once. The specimen sequenced was blood. These receptors originate from a man aged 18-30 years in good health.

This chain's CDR3 is CASGLAGGGEAFF. The CDR3 DNA follows: TGTGCCAGCGGGCTGGCGGGGGGCGGTGAAGCTTTCTTT. The V and J genes are TRBV6-6 and TRBJ1-1; tentative D call: TRBD1 (6 bases). CDR3 length: 13 residues. Trimming pared 8 bases from V and 7 bases from J, leaving 17 bases between. Germline assignment: CDR1 MNHNY and CDR2 SVGAGI (reference sequence).

The chain couples TRBV6-2 or TRBV6-3 to TRBJ1-6; the D gene is possibly TRBD1 (6 bases). V was shortened by 4 bases and J by 7 bases, with 14 bases between the two germline ends. Looked up from germline, CDR1 is MNHEY and CDR2 is SVGEGT. The CDR3 contains 15 residues. This CDR3 reads CASSFLAGENSPLHF. The CDR3 DNA sequence: TGTGCCAGCAGTTTTTTAGCAGGGGAGAATTCACCCCTCCACTTT.

The genes are TRBV18 and TRBJ1-1; no definite D call. Per the germline V gene, CDR1 is KGHSH and CDR2 is LQKENI. The CDR3 has 12 amino acids. Trimming pared 10 bases from V and 1 base from J, leaving 10 bases between. CDR3 sequence: CATTDGNTEAFF. The CDR3 region has the DNA TGTGCCACCACGGACGGGAACACTGAAGCTTTCTTT. The variable domain in full, completed from reference TRBV18 and TRBJ1-1, reads NAGVMQNPRHLVRRRGQEARLRCSPMKGHSHVYWYRQLPEEGLKFMVYLQKENIIDESGMPKERFSAEFPKEGPSILRIQQVVRGDSAAYFCATTDGNTEAFFGQGTRLTVV.

The V call is TRBV7-6, the J call TRBJ1-3; D gene uncertain. The CDR3 contains 15 residues. Germline CDR1 SGHVS, CDR2 FNYEAQ. V was cut by 1 base and J by 7 bases, with 14 bases left in between. The CDR3 coding sequence is TGTGCCAGCAGCTTAGGACCTTTGAACACGAACACCATATATTTT. Its protein product is CASSLGPLNTNTIYF.

The chain links TRBV7-2 to TRBJ1-2; D is undetermined. Trimming left V 0 bases short and J 1 base short, with 9 bases between. The CDR3 has 15 residues. Looked up from germline, CDR1 is SGHTA and CDR2 is FQGNSA. As DNA, the CDR3 is TGTGCCAGCAGCTTAGCCCCGGGGAGTAACTATGGCTACACCTTC. As protein: CASSLAPGSNYGYTF.

This clone appeared a single time. The chain joins TRBV6-4 to TRBJ2-1; D may be TRBD1 (5 bases). V lost 5 bases, J lost 10 bases, and 12 bases lay in between. Germline CDR1 reads MRHNA; CDR2 reads SNTAGT. This CDR3 comprises 12 residues. The CDR3 is CASSSTGDEQFF. CDR3 in DNA: TGTGCCAGCAGTTCAACAGGCGACGAGCAGTTCTTC.

The CDR3 loop is CASSTPRQGADGYTF. DNA for the CDR3: TGTGCCAGCTCGACACCCCGACAGGGGGCGGATGGCTACACCTTC. The gene calls are TRBV18 and TRBJ1-2, with 10 nucleotides matching TRBD1. CDR1 KGHSH and CDR2 LQKENI come from the germline V gene. Unmatched junction bases numbered 10, after V lost 6 bases and J lost 6 bases. The CDR3 runs to 15 residues.

This clone was seen a single time. The chain recombines TRBV19 with TRBJ2-2, with TRBD1 matching over 8 bases. The CDR3 runs 14 residues. V lost 6 bases to trimming and J lost 5 bases; unmatched junction nucleotides: 5. Germline V gene lookup returns CDR1 LNHDA and CDR2 SQIVND (reference sequence). The CDR3 DNA reads TGTGCCAGTAGCAGGGGGCTGAAAACCGGGGAGCTGTTTTTT. Translated: CASSRGLKTGELFF.

J is TRBJ2-5 and V is TRBV5-1, with D perhaps matching TRBD2 (5 bases). The V end was cut by 0 bases, the J end by 5 bases, with 11 bases between. The CDR3 totals 14 residues. CDR1 is SGHRS, CDR2 YFSETQ, per germline. Here the CDR3 DNA reads TGCGCCAGCAGCTTGGGGCGCCGCGGGGAGACCCAGTACTTC. It translates to CASSLGRRGETQYF.

This sequence joins TRBV29-1 and TRBJ1-1, with a possible D match to TRBD1 (5 bases). CDR1 is SQVTM and CDR2 is ANQGSEA in the germline V gene. V shed 1 base and J shed 7 bases, with 10 bases lying between them. CDR3 length: 12 residues. CDR3 bases: TGCAGCGTTGAAGGACAGAAAATTGAAGCTTTCTTT. Translated: CSVEGQKIEAFF.

The chain joins TRBV19 to TRBJ1-5, with 10 positions matching TRBD1. J lost 6 bases, V lost 7 bases, and 12 bases had no gene match. Germline CDR1 and CDR2: LNHDA and SQIVND (reference sequence). This CDR3 comprises 16 residues. This CDR3 reads CASTPGTGDRVQPQHF. The DNA of the CDR3 is TGTGCCAGTACTCCCGGGACAGGGGATCGTGTTCAGCCCCAGCATTTT. Full variable domain (rest looked up from reference TRBV19 and TRBJ1-5): DGGITQSPKYLFRKEGQNVTLSCEQNLNHDAMYWYRQDPGQGLRLIYYSQIVNDFQKGDIAEGYSVSREKKESFPLTVTSAQKNPTAFYLCASTPGTGDRVQPQHFGDGTRLSIL.

V usage is TRBV5-1 and J usage is TRBJ2-7, with TRBD2 matching 13 bases. CDR1 is SGHRS, CDR2 YFSETQ, per germline. J lost 3 bases, V lost 4 bases, and 13 bases had no gene match. The CDR3 contains 18 residues. CDR3 nucleotide sequence: TGCGCCAGCAGCCCCCAGGGACTAGCGGGGTATGGGCGCTACGAGCAGTACTTC. Translating it yields CASSPQGLAGYGRYEQYF.

The chain recombines TRBV14 with TRBJ2-1, with TRBD1 matching over 7 bases. The trim removed 3 bases at V and 6 bases at J, leaving 5 bases unmatched. The CDR3 contains 14 residues. CDR1 and CDR2 (germline): SGHDN, FVKESK. Here the CDR3 reads CASSQRQGVNEQFF. The CDR3 DNA follows: TGTGCCAGCAGCCAGAGACAGGGTGTCAATGAGCAGTTCTTC.

The V gene is TRBV4-2, the J gene TRBJ2-3, with TRBD2 identical over 10 bases. The germline gives CDR1 LGHNA, CDR2 YNFKEQ. Trimming removed 0 bases from V and 1 base from J; junction bases left unmatched: 7. This CDR3 spans 18 amino acids. CDR3 amino acids: CASSQDPERGGGTDTQYF. Here the CDR3 DNA reads TGTGCCAGCAGCCAAGATCCGGAGCGGGGGGGCGGCACAGATACGCAGTATTTT.

This sequence joins TRBV5-1 and TRBJ2-1; TRBD2 matches 9 bases. Per germline, CDR1 SGHRS and CDR2 YFSETQ. V lost 4 bases to trimming and J lost 3 bases; unmatched junction nucleotides: 5. The CDR3 covers 15 residues. CDR3 region: CASSLPAGGYNEQFF. In DNA, the CDR3 is TGCGCCAGCAGCCTACCAGCGGGGGGCTACAATGAGCAGTTCTTC. The full variable domain, with the rest looked up from reference TRBV5-1 and TRBJ2-1, is KAGVTQTPRYLIKTRGQQVTLSCSPISGHRSVSWYQQTPGQGLQFLFEYFSETQRNKGNFPGRFSGRQFSNSRSEMNVSTLELGDSALYLCASSLPAGGYNEQFFGPGTRLTVL.

This clone was recorded once. This sequence joins TRBV28 and TRBJ1-2; TRBD1 matches 9 bases. With V trimmed by 7 bases and J by 7 bases, 10 bases remained unmatched. The CDR3 consists of 14 residues. Germline assignment: CDR1 MDHEN and CDR2 SYDVKM. For the CDR3, the DNA is TGTGCCAGCACTACAGGGGGCGATGATTTTGGCTACACCTTC. It is translated as CASTTGGDDFGYTF.

J is TRBJ2-7 and V is TRBV4-1, with a weak D call TRBD2 (6 bases). Trimming left V 1 base short and J 5 bases short, with 6 bases between. CDR1 and CDR2 from the germline V gene are MGHRA and YSYEKL. The CDR3 length is 12 residues. CDR3 in DNA: TGCGCCAGCAGCCAAGCGGGGGACGAGCAGTACTTC. The encoded protein is CASSQAGDEQYF.

The chain combines TRBV9 with TRBJ2-5, with D possibly matching TRBD2 (5 bases). CDR1 and CDR2 from the germline V gene are SGDLS and YYNGEE. The V end was cut by 3 bases, the J end by 4 bases, with 16 bases between. The CDR3 covers 15 residues. The CDR3 region is CASSALPGIGETQYF. As DNA, the CDR3 is TGTGCCAGCAGCGCCCTCCCGGGGATAGGAGAGACCCAGTACTTC. Supplemented by reference TRBV9 and TRBJ2-5, the full variable domain reads DSGVTQTPKHLITATGQRVTLRCSPRSGDLSVYWYQQSLDQGLQFLIQYYNGEERAKGNILERFSAQQFPDLHSELNLSSLELGDSALYFCASSALPGIGETQYFGPGTRLLVL.

The J gene is TRBJ2-2, the V gene TRBV24-1; D unresolved. V was pared by 4 bases and J by 7 bases, with 6 bases between. CDR1 and CDR2 from the germline V gene are KGHDR and SFDVKD. The CDR3 is 12 amino acids. CDR3 DNA sequence: TGTGCCACCAGTGAAAGTTTCGGGGAGCTGTTTTTT. Its translation is CATSESFGELFF.